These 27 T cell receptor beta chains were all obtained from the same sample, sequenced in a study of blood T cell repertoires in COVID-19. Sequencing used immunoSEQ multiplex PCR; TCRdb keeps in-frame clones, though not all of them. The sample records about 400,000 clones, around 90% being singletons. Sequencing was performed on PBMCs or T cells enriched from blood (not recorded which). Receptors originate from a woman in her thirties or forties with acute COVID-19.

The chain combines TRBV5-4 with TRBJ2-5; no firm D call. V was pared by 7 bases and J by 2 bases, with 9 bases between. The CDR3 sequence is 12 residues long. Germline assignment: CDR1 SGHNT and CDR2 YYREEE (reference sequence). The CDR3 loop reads CASGRVQETQYF. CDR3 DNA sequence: TGTGCCAGCGGTAGAGTACAAGAGACCCAGTACTTC.

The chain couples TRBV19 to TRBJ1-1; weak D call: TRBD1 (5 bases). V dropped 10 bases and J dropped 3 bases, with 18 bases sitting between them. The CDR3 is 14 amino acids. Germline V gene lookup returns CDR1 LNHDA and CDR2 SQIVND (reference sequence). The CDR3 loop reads CAIGPRGGYTEAFF. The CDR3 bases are TGTGCCATCGGCCCGAGGGGAGGGTACACTGAAGCTTTCTTT.

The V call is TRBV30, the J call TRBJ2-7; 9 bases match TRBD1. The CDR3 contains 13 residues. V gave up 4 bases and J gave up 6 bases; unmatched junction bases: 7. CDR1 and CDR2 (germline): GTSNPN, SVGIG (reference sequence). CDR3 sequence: CAWNTGQGAEQYF. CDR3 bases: TGTGCCTGGAACACGGGACAGGGTGCCGAGCAGTACTTC.

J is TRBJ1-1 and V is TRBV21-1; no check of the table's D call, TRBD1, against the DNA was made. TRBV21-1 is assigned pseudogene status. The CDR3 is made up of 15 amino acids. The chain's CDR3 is CASSKAKGARTEAFF. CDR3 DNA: TGTGCCAGCAGCAAAGCGAAGGGGGCTCGAACTGAAGCTTTCTTT.

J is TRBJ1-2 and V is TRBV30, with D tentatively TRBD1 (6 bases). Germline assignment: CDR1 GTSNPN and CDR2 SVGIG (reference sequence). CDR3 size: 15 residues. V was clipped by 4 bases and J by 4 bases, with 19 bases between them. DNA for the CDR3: TGTGCCTGGACGGCGTTCACCGTAGGGGGCTATGGCTACACCTTC. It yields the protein CAWTAFTVGGYGYTF.

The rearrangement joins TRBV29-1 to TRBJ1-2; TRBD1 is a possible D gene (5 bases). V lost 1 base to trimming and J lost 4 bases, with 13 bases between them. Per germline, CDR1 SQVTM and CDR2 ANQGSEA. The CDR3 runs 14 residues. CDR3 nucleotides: TGCAGCGTTGAAGGGGGTCGGACACCCTATGGCTACACCTTC. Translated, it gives CSVEGGRTPYGYTF.

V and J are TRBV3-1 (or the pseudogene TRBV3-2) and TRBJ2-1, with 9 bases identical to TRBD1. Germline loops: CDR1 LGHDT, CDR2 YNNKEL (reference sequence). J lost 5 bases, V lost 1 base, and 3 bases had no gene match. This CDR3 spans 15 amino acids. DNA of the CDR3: TGTGCCAGCAGCCAAGGACAGGGGGTACACAATGAGCAGTTCTTC. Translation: CASSQGQGVHNEQFF.

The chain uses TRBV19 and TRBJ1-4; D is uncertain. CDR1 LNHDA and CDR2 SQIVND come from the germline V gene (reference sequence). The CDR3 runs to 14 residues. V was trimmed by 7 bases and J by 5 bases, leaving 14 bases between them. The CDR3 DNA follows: TGTGCCAGTACGGTGGGTACGGGGAATGAAAAACTGTTTTTT. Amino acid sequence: CASTVGTGNEKLFF.

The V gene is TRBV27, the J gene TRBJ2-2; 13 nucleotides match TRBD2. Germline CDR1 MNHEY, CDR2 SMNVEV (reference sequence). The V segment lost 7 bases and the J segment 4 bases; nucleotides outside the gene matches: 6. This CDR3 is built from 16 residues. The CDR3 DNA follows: TGTGCCAGCAAGCTCGGACTAGCGGGGGTCACCGGGGAGCTGTTTTTT. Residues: CASKLGLAGVTGELFF.

CDR3 coding DNA: TGTGCCAGCAGCTTAGCGTCCGAGATACTTGAAGCTTTCTTT. The encoded protein is CASSLASEILEAFF. The gene calls are TRBV7-9 and TRBJ1-1; D is ambiguous. The CDR3 loop spans 14 amino acids. Germline-derived CDR1 and CDR2 are SEHNR and FQNEAQ (reference sequence). The germline V and J ends were trimmed by 0 bases and 7 bases, with 12 bases remaining between them.

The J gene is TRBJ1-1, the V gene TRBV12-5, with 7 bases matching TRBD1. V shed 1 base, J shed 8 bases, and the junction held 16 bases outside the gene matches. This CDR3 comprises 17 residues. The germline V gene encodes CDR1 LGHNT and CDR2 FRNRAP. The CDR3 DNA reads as TGTGCTAGTGGTTTGGACCGTACGGGAGGGGGCTTATGGGAAGCTTTCTTT. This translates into CASGLDRTGGGLWEAFF.

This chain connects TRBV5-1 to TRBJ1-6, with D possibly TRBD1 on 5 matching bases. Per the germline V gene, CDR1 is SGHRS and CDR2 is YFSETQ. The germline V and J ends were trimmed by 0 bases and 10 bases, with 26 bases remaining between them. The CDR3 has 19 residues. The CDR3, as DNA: TGCGCCAGCAGCTTGGCCCTGAGCAGTGGAAGAGCGGGGGAGTCACCCCTCCACTTT. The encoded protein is CASSLALSSGRAGESPLHF.

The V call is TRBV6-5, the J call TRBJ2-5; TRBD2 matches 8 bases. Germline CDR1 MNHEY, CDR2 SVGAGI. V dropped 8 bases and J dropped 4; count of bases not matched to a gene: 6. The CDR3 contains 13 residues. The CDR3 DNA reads TGTGCCAGCTATGGGACTAGGAGAGAGACCCAGTACTTC. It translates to CASYGTRRETQYF.

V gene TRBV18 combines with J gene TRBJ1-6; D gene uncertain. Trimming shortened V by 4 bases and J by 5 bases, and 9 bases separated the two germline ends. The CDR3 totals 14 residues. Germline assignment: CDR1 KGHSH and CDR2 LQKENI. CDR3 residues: CASSLQQDNSPLHF. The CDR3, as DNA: TGTGCCAGCTCACTACAGCAAGATAATTCACCCCTCCACTTT.

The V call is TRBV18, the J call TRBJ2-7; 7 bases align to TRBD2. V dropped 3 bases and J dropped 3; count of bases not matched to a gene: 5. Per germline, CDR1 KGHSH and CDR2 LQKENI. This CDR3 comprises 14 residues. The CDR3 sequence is CASSPGGSSYEQYF. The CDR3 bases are TGTGCCAGCTCACCCGGGGGGTCCAGCTACGAGCAGTACTTC.

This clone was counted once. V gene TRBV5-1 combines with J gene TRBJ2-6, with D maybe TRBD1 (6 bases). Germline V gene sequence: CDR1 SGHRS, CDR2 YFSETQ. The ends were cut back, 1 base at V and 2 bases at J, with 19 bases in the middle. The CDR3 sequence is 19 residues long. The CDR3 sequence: CASSLRPTGPRAGANVLTF. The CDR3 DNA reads TGCGCCAGCAGCTTGCGCCCCACAGGGCCGCGGGCTGGGGCCAACGTCCTGACTTTC.

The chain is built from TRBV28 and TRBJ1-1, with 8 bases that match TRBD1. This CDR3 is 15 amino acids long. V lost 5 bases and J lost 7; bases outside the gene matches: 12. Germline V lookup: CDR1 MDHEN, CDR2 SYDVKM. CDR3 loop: CASSRIRQGLGEAFF. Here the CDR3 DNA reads TGTGCCAGCAGTCGAATAAGACAGGGGTTGGGTGAAGCTTTCTTT.

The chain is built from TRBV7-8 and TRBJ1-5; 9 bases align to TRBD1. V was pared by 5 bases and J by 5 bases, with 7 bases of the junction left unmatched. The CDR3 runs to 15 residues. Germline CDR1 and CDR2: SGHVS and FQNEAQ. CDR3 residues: CASSEVGTGYQPQHF. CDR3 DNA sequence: TGTGCCAGCAGCGAAGTCGGGACAGGGTATCAGCCCCAGCATTTT.

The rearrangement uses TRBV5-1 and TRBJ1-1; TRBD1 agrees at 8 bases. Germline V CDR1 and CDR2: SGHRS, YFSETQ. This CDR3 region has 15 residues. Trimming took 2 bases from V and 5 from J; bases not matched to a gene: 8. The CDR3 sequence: CASSFLGQGRTEAFF. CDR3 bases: TGCGCCAGCAGCTTCCTTGGACAGGGAAGAACTGAAGCTTTCTTT.

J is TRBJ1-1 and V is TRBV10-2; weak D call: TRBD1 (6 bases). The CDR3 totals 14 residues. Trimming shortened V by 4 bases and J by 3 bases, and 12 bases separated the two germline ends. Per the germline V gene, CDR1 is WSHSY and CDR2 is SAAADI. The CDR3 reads CASSGGGWYTEAFF. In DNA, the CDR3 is TGCGCCAGCAGTGGTGGGGGCTGGTACACTGAAGCTTTCTTT.

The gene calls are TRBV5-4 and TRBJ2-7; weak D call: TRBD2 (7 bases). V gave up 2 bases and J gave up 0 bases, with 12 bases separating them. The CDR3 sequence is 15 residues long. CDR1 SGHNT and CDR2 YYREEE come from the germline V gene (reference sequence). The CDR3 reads CASSLGGGRSYEQYF. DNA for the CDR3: TGTGCCAGCAGCTTAGGCGGGGGCCGCTCCTACGAGCAGTACTTC.

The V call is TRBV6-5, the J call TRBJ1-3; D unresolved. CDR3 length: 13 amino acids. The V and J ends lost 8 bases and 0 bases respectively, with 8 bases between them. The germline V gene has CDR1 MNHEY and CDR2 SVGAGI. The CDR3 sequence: CASDFGSGNTIYF. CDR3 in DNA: TGTGCCAGCGATTTCGGCTCTGGAAACACCATATATTTT.

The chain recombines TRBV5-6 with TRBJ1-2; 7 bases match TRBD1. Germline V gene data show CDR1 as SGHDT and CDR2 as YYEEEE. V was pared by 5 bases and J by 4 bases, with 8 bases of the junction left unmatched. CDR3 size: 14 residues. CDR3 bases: TGTGCCAGCAGTACCTGGGACAGATTCTATGGCTACACCTTC. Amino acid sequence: CASSTWDRFYGYTF.

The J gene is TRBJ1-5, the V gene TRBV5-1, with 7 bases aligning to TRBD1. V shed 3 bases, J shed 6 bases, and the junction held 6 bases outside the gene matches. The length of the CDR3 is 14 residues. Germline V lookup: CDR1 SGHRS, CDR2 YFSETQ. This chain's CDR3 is CASSSGQAGQPQHF. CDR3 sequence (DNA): TGCGCCAGCAGCTCTGGACAGGCGGGTCAGCCCCAGCATTTT.

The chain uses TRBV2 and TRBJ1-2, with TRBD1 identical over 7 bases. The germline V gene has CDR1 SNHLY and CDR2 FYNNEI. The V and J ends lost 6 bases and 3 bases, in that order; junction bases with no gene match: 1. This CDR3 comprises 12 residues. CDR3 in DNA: TGTGCCAGCAGCCAGGGGGACTATGGCTACACCTTC. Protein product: CASSQGDYGYTF.

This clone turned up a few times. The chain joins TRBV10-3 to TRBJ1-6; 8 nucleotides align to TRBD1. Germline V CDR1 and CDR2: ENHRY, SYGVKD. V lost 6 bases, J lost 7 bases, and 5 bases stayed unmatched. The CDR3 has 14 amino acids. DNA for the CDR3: TGTGCCATCAGCGGACAGGGTAGAAATTCACCCCTCCACTTT. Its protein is CAISGQGRNSPLHF.

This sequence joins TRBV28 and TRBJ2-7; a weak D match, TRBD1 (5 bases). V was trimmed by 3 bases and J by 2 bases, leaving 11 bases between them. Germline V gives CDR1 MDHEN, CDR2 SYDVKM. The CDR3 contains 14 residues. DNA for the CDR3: TGTGCCAGCAGTTTCCAGGGATCAACCTACGAGCAGTACTTC. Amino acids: CASSFQGSTYEQYF.